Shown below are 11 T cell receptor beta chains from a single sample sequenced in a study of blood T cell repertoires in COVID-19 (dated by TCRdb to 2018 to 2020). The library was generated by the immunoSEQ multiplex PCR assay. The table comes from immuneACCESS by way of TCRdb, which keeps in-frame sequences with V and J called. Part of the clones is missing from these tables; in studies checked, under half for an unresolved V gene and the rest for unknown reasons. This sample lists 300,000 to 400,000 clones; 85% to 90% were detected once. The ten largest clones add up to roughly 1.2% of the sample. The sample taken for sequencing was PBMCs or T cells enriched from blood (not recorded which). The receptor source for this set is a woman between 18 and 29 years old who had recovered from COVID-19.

The chain's CDR3 is CASSRTDTQYF. CDR3 in DNA: TGTGCCAGCAGTCGGACAGATACGCAGTATTTT. This chain links TRBV12-3 or TRBV12-4 with TRBJ2-3; no definite D call. CDR3 length: 11 residues. V was trimmed by 5 bases and J by 3 bases, leaving 3 bases between them.

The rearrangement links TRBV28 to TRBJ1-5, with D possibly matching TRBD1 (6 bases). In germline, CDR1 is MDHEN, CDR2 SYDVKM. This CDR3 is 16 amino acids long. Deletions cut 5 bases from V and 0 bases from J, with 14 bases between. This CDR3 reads CASSIGTTYSNQPQHF. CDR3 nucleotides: TGTGCCAGCAGTATCGGGACAACTTATAGCAATCAGCCCCAGCATTTT. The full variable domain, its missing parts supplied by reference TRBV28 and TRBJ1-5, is DVKVTQSSRYLVKRTGEKVFLECVQDMDHENMFWYRQDPGLGLRLIYFSYDVKMKEKGDIPEGYSVSREKKERFSLILESASTNQTSMYLCASSIGTTYSNQPQHFGDGTRLSIL.

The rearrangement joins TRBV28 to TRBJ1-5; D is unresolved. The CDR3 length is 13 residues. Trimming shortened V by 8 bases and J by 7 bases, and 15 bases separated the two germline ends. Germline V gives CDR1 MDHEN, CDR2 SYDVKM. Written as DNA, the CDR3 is TGTGCCAGCGGTGACATTCCTGGGCAGCCCCAGCATTTT. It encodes CASGDIPGQPQHF.

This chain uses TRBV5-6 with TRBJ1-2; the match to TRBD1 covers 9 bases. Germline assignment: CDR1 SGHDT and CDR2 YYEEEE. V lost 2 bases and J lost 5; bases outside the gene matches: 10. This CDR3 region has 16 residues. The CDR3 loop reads CASSFGGTGGVYGYTF. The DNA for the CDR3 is TGTGCCAGCAGCTTTGGTGGAACAGGGGGCGTTTATGGCTACACCTTC.

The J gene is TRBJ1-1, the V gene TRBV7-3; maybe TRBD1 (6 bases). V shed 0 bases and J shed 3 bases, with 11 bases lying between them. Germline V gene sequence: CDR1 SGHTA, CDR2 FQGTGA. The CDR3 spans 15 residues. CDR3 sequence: CASSLTSGVDTEAFF. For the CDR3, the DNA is TGTGCCAGCAGCTTAACTTCAGGGGTGGACACTGAAGCTTTCTTT.

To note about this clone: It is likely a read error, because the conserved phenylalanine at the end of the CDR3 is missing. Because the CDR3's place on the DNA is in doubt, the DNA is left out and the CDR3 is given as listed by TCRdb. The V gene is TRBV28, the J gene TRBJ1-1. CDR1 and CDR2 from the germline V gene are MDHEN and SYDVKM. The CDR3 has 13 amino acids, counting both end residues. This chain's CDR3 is CASRAGSAGLLRR.

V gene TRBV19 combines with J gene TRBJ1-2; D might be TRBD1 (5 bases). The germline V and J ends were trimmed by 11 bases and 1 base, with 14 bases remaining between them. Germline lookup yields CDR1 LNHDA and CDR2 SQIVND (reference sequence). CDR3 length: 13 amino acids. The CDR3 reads CAVRGDVNYGYTF. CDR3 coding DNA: TGTGCCGTTCGCGGGGACGTTAACTATGGCTACACCTTC.

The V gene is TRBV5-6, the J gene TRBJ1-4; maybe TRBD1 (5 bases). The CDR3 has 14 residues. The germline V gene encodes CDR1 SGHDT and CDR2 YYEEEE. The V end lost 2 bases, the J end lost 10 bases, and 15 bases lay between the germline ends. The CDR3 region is CASSLGQGAVKLFF. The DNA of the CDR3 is TGTGCCAGCAGCTTAGGGCAGGGCGCGGTAAAACTGTTTTTT.

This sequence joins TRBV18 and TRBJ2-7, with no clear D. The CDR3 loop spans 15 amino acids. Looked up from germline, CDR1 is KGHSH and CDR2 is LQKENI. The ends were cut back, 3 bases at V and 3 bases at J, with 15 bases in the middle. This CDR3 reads CASSPLEAVDYEQYF. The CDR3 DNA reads TGTGCCAGCTCACCCCTCGAGGCCGTAGACTACGAGCAGTACTTC.

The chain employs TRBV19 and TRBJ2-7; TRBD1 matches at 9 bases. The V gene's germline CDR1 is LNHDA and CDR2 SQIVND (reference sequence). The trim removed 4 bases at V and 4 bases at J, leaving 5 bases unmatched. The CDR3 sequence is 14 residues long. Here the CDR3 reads CASSRGTGMYEQYF. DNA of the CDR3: TGTGCCAGTAGTAGAGGGACAGGGATGTACGAGCAGTACTTC.

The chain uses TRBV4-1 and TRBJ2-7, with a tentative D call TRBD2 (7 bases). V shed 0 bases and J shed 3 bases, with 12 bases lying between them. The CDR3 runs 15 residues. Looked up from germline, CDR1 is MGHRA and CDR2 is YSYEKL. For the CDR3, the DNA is TGCGCCAGCAGCCAAGACCGGGGGGCCTTCTACGAGCAGTACTTC. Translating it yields CASSQDRGAFYEQYF.